This TCR beta chain was sequenced in a study of identical twins. Findings of the study overall: Twin-shared out-of-frame alpha sequences showed excess low generation probability. There was more out-of-frame TCR alpha sharing in monozygotic twins than models estimated. Memory repertoires showed no such pattern, whereas abundant cord blood beta clonotypes carried fewer insertions.

Germline CDR1 and CDR2: ENHRY and SYGVKD. CDR3 length: 15 residues. The trim removed 6 bases at V and 4 bases at J, leaving 12 bases unmatched. TCRdb re-called the 5' RACE reads through MiXCR, storing one row per CDR3 protein. The sample shows approximately 230,000 distinct CDR3 sequences, 6.5% of them seen only once. This clonotype was observed a handful of times. The antigen is undetermined. The same sample was also studied in work on T cells expressing NK-cell markers. From that study: Of eight sequenced donors, seven were HCMV-seropositive and one HCMV-seronegative.

This TCR was sampled from a woman aged 18-35 years in good health. Input material: CD8+ T cells sorted from blood. The rearrangement links TRBV10-3 to TRBJ2-7; 7 bases match TRBD1. The CDR3 DNA is TGTGCCATCAGGGAATCGGGACAGCGAGGGTACGAGCAGTACTTC. It specifies CAIRESGQRGYEQYF.